This is a list of T cell receptor beta chains from one sample in a study of vaccination and CD4 T cells after COVID-19. What these receptors recognize is not known. TCRdb recomputed calls from the PCR reads with MiXCR, one row per CDR3 protein. Of roughly 9,800 distinct CDR3 sequences listed, roughly 25% are singletons. Here the sequenced sample was CD4+ T cells from blood, cultured in vitro, taken before SARS-CoV-2 vaccination. These receptor sequences come from a human donor who received a COVID-19 vaccine. Each CDR3 is given with its conserved first and last residue. The D gene is left open where the match is weak. Expanded clones are given a class, and other clones once, few, many or no size at all.

V: TRBV30; size: few; D: NA; J: TRBJ2-2; length: 12; DNA: TGTGCCTGGAAGTGGCGGGCGGGGGAGCTGTTTTTT; CDR3: CAWKWRAGELFF
V: TRBV29-1; size: NA; D: TRBD1; J: TRBJ1-2; length: 13; DNA: TGCAGCGGCGCCGGGACAGGGAACTATGGCTACACCTTC; CDR3: CSGAGTGNYGYTF
V: TRBV20-1; size: NA; D: NA; J: TRBJ2-3; length: 12; DNA: TGCAGTGCTCGCCCGTTCTCAGATACGCAGTATTTT; CDR3: CSARPFSDTQYF
V: TRBV19; size: NA; D: NA; J: TRBJ1-2; length: 16; DNA: TGTGCCAGTAGTATAGCCCCCACTGCTAGTAGCTATGGCTACACCTTC; CDR3: CASSIAPTASSYGYTF
V: TRBV6-1; size: few; D: NA; J: TRBJ1-1; length: 13; DNA: TGTGCCAGCACCCGGGGCCCGAACACTGAAGCTTTCTTT; CDR3: CASTRGPNTEAFF
V: TRBV7-6; size: few; D: TRBD1; J: TRBJ1-1; length: 15; DNA: TGTGCCAGCAGCTTATTTACAGGGGTAGACACTGAAGCTTTCTTT; CDR3: CASSLFTGVDTEAFF
V: TRBV4-2; size: few; D: TRBD2; J: TRBJ2-3; length: 17; DNA: TGTGCCAGCAGCCAAGATCAGGCTAGCGGGGGCACAGATACGCAGTATTTT; CDR3: CASSQDQASGGTDTQYF
V: TRBV20-1; size: medium-sized; D: TRBD2; J: TRBJ2-3; length: 16; DNA: TGCAGTGCTTCAGACAGGACTAGCGGCTACACAGATACGCAGTATTTT; CDR3: CSASDRTSGYTDTQYF
V: TRBV28; size: NA; D: NA; J: TRBJ2-3; length: 15; DNA: TGTGCCAGCAGTTTATCCACGTTTAGCACAGATACGCAGTATTTT; CDR3: CASSLSTFSTDTQYF
V: TRBV4-1; size: NA; D: TRBD1; J: TRBJ2-5; length: 14; DNA: TGCGCCAGCAGTCAGAGGGGGCCTTGGGAGACCCAGTACTTC; CDR3: CASSQRGPWETQYF
V: TRBV4-1; size: few; D: NA; J: TRBJ2-7; length: 15; DNA: TGCGCCAGCAGCCAAAGTAGGATCCTCTCCTACGAGCAGTACTTC; CDR3: CASSQSRILSYEQYF
V: TRBV20-1; size: few; D: NA; J: TRBJ1-1; length: 11; DNA: TGCAGTGCTAGGGGGCAGGCTGAAGCTTTCTTT; CDR3: CSARGQAEAFF
V: TRBV30; size: NA; D: NA; J: TRBJ1-1; length: 14; DNA: TGTGCCTGGAATTTGGGGCAGTCTAACACTGAAGCTTTCTTT; CDR3: CAWNLGQSNTEAFF
V: TRBV7-2; size: NA; D: TRBD2; J: TRBJ2-3; length: 16; DNA: TGTGCCAGCAGCTGGTCAGCGGGGGATAGCACAGATACGCAGTATTTT; CDR3: CASSWSAGDSTDTQYF
V: TRBV20-1; size: few; D: TRBD2; J: TRBJ2-1; length: 16; DNA: TGCAGTGCTAGGGTAGCGGGGGGGCGCTCCTACAATGAGCAGTTCTTC; CDR3: CSARVAGGRSYNEQFF
V: TRBV7-9; size: NA; D: NA; J: TRBJ1-5; length: 15; DNA: TGTGCCAGCAGCTTAGAGGGGAAGGGCAATCAGCCCCAGCATTTT; CDR3: CASSLEGKGNQPQHF
V: TRBV5-5; size: once; D: TRBD2; J: TRBJ2-2; length: 18; DNA: TGTGCCAGCAGCGGCCGGGAGGCGCAGCGGGTGTCCACCGGGGAGCTGTTTTTT; CDR3: CASSGREAQRVSTGELFF
V: TRBV24-1; size: few; D: NA; J: TRBJ2-7; length: 13; DNA: TGTGCCACCAGTGATTTGACCCCACTCGAGCAGTACTTC; CDR3: CATSDLTPLEQYF
V: TRBV11-3; size: NA; D: TRBD1; J: TRBJ2-1; length: 15; DNA: TGTGCCAGCAGCCCGTCCCCGGGACAGGGCAATGAGCAGTTCTTC; CDR3: CASSPSPGQGNEQFF
V: TRBV18; size: NA; D: TRBD1; J: TRBJ2-7; length: 19; DNA: TGTGCCAGCTCACCAAGGCCCGGGACAGCTTCACATTGGTCCTACGAGCAGTACTTC; CDR3: CASSPRPGTASHWSYEQYF
V: TRBV6-4; size: few; D: TRBD1; J: TRBJ1-2; length: 13; DNA: TGTGCCAGCAGCAGGGGGCTGGGCTATGGCTACACCTTC; CDR3: CASSRGLGYGYTF
V: TRBV18; size: NA; D: NA; J: TRBJ1-2; length: 15; DNA: TGTGCCAGCTCACCATCAGGGCAGGGAACTTATGGCTACACCTTC; CDR3: CASSPSGQGTYGYTF
V: TRBV6-1; size: NA; D: TRBD1; J: TRBJ2-7; length: 14; DNA: TGTGCCAGCAGTCCGGGACAGGGGGCCCACGAGCAGTACTTC; CDR3: CASSPGQGAHEQYF
V: TRBV20-1; size: NA; D: TRBD2; J: TRBJ2-4; length: 16; DNA: TGCAGTGCTACTAGCGGGGGGGGTATAGCCAAAAACATTCAGTACTTC; CDR3: CSATSGGGIAKNIQYF
V: TRBV24-1; size: NA; D: TRBD1; J: TRBJ1-4; length: 15; DNA: TGTGCCACCAGTGACCCGGACCGGGACAGTGAAAAACTGTTTTTT; CDR3: CATSDPDRDSEKLFF
V: TRBV6-1; size: few; D: NA; J: TRBJ2-2; length: 18; DNA: TGTGCCAGCAGTCAACTAAGTCCTGGGTGGACGGGGACCGGGGAGCTGTTTTTT; CDR3: CASSQLSPGWTGTGELFF
V: TRBV7-6; size: NA; D: NA; J: TRBJ2-2; length: 13; DNA: TGTGCCAGCAGCCGGGGGCGTAGCGGGGAGCTGTTTTTT; CDR3: CASSRGRSGELFF
V: TRBV12-3/TRBV12-4; size: NA; D: NA; J: TRBJ1-3; length: 14; DNA: TGTGCCAGCGAGGAGGGATACTCTGGAAACACCATATATTTT; CDR3: CASEEGYSGNTIYF
V: TRBV27; size: NA; D: TRBD1; J: TRBJ1-1; length: 14; DNA: TGTGCCAGCAGGCCAGGGGGCATGAACACTGAAGCTTTCTTT; CDR3: CASRPGGMNTEAFF
V: TRBV20-1; size: NA; D: TRBD1; J: TRBJ1-2; length: 17; DNA: TGCAGTGCTAGGGGAACCGGGACAGGGGGTGGGAACTATGGCTACACCTTC; CDR3: CSARGTGTGGGNYGYTF
V: TRBV20-1; size: few; D: NA; J: TRBJ1-3; length: 12; DNA: TGCAGTGCCGAGGGGGACGGAAACACCATATATTTT; CDR3: CSAEGDGNTIYF
V: TRBV28; size: few; D: TRBD1; J: TRBJ1-6; length: 16; DNA: TGTGCCAGCAGGAGGGGACAGGGGATGGAGAATTCACCCCTCCACTTT; CDR3: CASRRGQGMENSPLHF
V: TRBV6-1; size: once; D: TRBD2; J: TRBJ2-7; length: 16; DNA: TGTGCCAGCAGTGAAATAGGGAGGGGCGTCTCCCACGAGCAGTACTTC; CDR3: CASSEIGRGVSHEQYF
V: TRBV12-3/TRBV12-4; size: NA; D: NA; J: TRBJ1-1; length: 13; DNA: TGTGCCAGCAGACAGATCATGAACACTGAAGCTTTCTTT; CDR3: CASRQIMNTEAFF
V: TRBV7-2; size: NA; D: NA; J: TRBJ2-7; length: 16; DNA: TGTGCCAGCAGCTTAGGTATTCCGGGGCTCAACTACGAGCAGTACTTC; CDR3: CASSLGIPGLNYEQYF
V: TRBV7-9; size: few; D: NA; J: TRBJ2-7; length: 13; DNA: TGTGCCAGCAGCTCAAAGGGCCCTTACGAGCAGTACTTC; CDR3: CASSSKGPYEQYF
V: TRBV18; size: NA; D: NA; J: TRBJ1-1; length: 13; DNA: TGTGCCAGCTCACTGCAGGGGAGCACTGAAGCTTTCTTT; CDR3: CASSLQGSTEAFF
V: TRBV19; size: NA; D: TRBD1; J: TRBJ2-2; length: 17; DNA: TGTGCCAGTACCCTCGGGACACGACAGGGGGGCACCGGGGAGCTGTTTTTT; CDR3: CASTLGTRQGGTGELFF
V: TRBV19; size: few; D: NA; J: TRBJ1-6; length: 15; DNA: TGTGCCAGTTCCCCGGGAAGTGCAAATAATTCACCCCTCCACTTT; CDR3: CASSPGSANNSPLHF
V: TRBV4-1; size: NA; D: TRBD1; J: TRBJ1-2; length: 15; DNA: TGCGCCAGCAGCCCCGTGACAGGGGGCAGCTATGGCTACACCTTC; CDR3: CASSPVTGGSYGYTF
V: TRBV20-1; size: few; D: TRBD1; J: TRBJ1-1; length: 16; DNA: TGCAGTGCTAGAGAAGAGGGACAGGGTCGTTTTACTGAAGCTTTCTTT; CDR3: CSAREEGQGRFTEAFF
V: TRBV12-5; size: few; D: NA; J: TRBJ1-1; length: 16; DNA: TGTGCTAGTGGTTTGGCTCACCGGGACGGGAACACTGAAGCTTTCTTT; CDR3: CASGLAHRDGNTEAFF
V: TRBV9; size: NA; D: TRBD1; J: TRBJ2-3; length: 13; DNA: TGTGCCAGCAGCGCCGGAACACAGGGGGCGGAGTATTTT; CDR3: CASSAGTQGAEYF
V: TRBV24-1; size: large; D: NA; J: TRBJ2-3; length: 15; DNA: TGTGCCACCAGTGATACAGGGAGGATCGCAGATACGCAGTATTTT; CDR3: CATSDTGRIADTQYF
V: TRBV7-6; size: NA; D: NA; J: TRBJ2-5; length: 13; DNA: TGTGCCAGCAGCTTAGGGGGGCGGGAGACCCAGTACTTC; CDR3: CASSLGGRETQYF
V: TRBV24-1; size: NA; D: TRBD1; J: TRBJ2-5; length: 14; DNA: TGTGCCACCAGTGAAGGACAGGAACAAGAGACCCAGTACTTC; CDR3: CATSEGQEQETQYF
V: TRBV5-5; size: NA; D: NA; J: TRBJ2-7; length: 13; DNA: TGTGCCAGCAGCTCGGGCAGGGGATACGAGCAGTACTTC; CDR3: CASSSGRGYEQYF
V: TRBV30; size: NA; D: NA; J: TRBJ1-6; length: 11; DNA: TGTGCCTGGGGTCCTAATTCACCCCTCCACTTT; CDR3: CAWGPNSPLHF
V: TRBV20-1; size: NA; D: NA; J: TRBJ2-1; length: 14; DNA: TGCAGTGCTAGGACAACCCGAAACCAAAATGAGCAGTTCTTC; CDR3: CSARTTRNQNEQFF
V: TRBV7-2; size: few; D: NA; J: TRBJ1-1; length: 18; DNA: TGTGCCAGCAGCCCCGCGGGGGGCCCCGATGGCTTGAGAACTGAAGCTTTCTTT; CDR3: CASSPAGGPDGLRTEAFF
V: TRBV7-2; size: few; D: TRBD1; J: TRBJ2-7; length: 14; DNA: TGTGCCAGCAGCTTGTCGGGACAGTCCTACGAGCAGTACTTC; CDR3: CASSLSGQSYEQYF